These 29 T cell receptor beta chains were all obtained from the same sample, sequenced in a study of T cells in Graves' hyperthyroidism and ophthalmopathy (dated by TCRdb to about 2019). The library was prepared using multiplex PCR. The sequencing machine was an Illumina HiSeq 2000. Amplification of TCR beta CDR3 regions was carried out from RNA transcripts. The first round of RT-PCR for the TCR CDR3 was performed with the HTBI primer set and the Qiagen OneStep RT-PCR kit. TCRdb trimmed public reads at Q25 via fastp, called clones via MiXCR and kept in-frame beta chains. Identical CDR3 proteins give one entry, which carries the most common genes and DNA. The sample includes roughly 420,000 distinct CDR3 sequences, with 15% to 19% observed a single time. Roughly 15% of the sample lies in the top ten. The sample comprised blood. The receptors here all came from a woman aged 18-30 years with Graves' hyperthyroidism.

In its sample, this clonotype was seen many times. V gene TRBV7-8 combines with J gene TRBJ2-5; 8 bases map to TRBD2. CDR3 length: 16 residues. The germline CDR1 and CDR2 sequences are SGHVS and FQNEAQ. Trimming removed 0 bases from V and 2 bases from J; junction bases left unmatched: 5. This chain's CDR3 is CASSLARLAGQETQYF. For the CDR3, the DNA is TGTGCCAGCAGCTTAGCGAGGCTAGCGGGTCAAGAGACCCAGTACTTC.

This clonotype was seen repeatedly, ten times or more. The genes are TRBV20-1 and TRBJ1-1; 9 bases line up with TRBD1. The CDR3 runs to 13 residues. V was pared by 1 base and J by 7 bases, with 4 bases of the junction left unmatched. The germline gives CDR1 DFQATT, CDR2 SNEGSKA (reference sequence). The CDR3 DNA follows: TGCAGTGCTAGAGTGAGGGGACAGGGTGAAGCTTTCTTT. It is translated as CSARVRGQGEAFF.

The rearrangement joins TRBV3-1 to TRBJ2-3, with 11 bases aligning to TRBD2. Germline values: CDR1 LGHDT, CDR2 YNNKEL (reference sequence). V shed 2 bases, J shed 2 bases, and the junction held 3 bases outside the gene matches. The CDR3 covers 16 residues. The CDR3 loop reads CASSQRLAGPTDTQYF. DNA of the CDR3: TGTGCCAGCAGCCAACGACTAGCGGGACCCACAGATACGCAGTATTTT.

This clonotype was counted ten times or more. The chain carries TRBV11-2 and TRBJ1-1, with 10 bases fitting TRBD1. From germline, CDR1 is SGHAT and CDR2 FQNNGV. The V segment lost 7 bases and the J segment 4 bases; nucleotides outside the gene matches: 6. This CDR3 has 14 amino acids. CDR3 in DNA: TGTGCCAGCAAAAGGGACAGGGGTGTCACTGAAGCTTTCTTT. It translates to CASKRDRGVTEAFF.

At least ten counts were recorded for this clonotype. CDR3 DNA: TGTGCCAGCAGCCGCCCCGGTGGGGTTGGCGGGGAGCTGTTTTTT. It encodes CASSRPGGVGGELFF. J is TRBJ2-2 and V is TRBV7-2, with D uncertain. Germline CDR1 reads SGHTA; CDR2 reads FQGNSA. The germline V and J ends were trimmed by 5 bases and 7 bases, with 17 bases remaining between them. This CDR3 region has 15 residues.

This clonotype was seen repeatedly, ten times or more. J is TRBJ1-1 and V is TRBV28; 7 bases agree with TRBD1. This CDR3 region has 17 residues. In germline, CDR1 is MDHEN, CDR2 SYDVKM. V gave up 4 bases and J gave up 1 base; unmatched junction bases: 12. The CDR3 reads CASSSFTGVVGNTEAFF. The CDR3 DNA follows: TGTGCCAGCAGTTCATTCACAGGGGTTGTGGGGAACACTGAAGCTTTCTTT.

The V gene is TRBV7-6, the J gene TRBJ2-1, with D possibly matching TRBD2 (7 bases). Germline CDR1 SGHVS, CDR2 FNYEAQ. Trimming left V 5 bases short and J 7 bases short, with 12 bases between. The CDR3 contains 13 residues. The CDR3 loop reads CASSPGGQNEQFF. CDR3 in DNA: TGTGCCAGCAGCCCGGGGGGCCAAAATGAGCAGTTCTTC. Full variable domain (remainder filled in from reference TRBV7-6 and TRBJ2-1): GAGVSQSPRYKVTKRGQDVALRCDPISGHVSLYWYRQALGQGPEFLTYFNYEAQQDKSGLPNDRFSAERPEGSISTLTIQRTEQRDSAMYRCASSPGGQNEQFFGPGTRLTVL.

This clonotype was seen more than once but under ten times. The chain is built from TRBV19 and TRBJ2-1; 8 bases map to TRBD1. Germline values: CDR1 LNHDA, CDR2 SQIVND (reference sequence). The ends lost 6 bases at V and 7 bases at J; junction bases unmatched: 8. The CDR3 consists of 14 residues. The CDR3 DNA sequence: TGTGCCAGTAGCCGGACAGGGTACCTTAATGAGCAGTTCTTC. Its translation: CASSRTGYLNEQFF.

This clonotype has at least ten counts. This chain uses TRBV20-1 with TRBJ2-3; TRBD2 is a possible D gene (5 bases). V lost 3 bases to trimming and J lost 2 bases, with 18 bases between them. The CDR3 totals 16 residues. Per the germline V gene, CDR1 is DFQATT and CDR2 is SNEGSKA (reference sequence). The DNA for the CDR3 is TGCAGTGCTAGGTCCCAGCGGAAATCAAACACAGATACGCAGTATTTT. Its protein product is CSARSQRKSNTDTQYF.

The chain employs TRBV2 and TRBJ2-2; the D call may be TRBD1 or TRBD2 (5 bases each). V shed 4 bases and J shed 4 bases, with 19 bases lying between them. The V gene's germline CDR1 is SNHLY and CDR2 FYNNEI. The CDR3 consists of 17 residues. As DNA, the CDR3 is TGTGCCAGCAGTGGGGGGTCGGTTACTTCGAGCACCGGGGAGCTGTTTTTT. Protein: CASSGGSVTSSTGELFF.

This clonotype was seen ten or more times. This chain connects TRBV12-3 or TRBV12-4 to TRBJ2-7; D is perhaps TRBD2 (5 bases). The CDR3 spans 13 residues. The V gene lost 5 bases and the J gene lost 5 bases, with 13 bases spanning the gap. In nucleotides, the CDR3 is TGTGCCAGCAGTGACCTAGCCGTTGACGAGCAGTACTTC. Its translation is CASSDLAVDEQYF.

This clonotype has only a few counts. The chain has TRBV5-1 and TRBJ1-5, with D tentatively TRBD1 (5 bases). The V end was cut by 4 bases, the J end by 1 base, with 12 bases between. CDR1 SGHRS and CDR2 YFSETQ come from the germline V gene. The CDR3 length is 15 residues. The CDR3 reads CASSPGALSNQPQHF. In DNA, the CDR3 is TGCGCCAGCAGCCCCGGGGCCCTCAGCAATCAGCCCCAGCATTTT.

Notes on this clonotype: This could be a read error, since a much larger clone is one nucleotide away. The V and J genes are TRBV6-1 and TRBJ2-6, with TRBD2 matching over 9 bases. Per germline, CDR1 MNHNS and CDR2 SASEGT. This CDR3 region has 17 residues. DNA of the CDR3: TGTGCCAGCAACTCACTAGCGGGCTTCTCTGGGGCCAACGTCCCGACTTTC. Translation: CASNSLAGFSGANVPTF.

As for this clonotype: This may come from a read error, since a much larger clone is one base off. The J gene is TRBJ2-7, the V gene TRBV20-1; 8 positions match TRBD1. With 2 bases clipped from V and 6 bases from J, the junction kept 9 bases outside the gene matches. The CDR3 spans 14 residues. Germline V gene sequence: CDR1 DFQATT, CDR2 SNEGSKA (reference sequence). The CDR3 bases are TGCAGTGCTAGATTTCCCAGGACAGGGCCCGAGCAGTACTTC. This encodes CSARFPRTGPEQYF.

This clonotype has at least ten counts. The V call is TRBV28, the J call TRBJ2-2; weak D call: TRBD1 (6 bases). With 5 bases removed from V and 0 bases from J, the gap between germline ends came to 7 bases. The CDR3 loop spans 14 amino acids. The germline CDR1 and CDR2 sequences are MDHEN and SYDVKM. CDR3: CASSRDTNTGELFF. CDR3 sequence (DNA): TGTGCCAGCAGTAGGGACACGAACACCGGGGAGCTGTTTTTT.

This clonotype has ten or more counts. The CDR3 spells CASSDIGLGNYGYTF. Here the CDR3 DNA reads TGTGCCAGCAGTGATATAGGCTTGGGGAACTATGGCTACACCTTC. The V gene is TRBV6-1, the J gene TRBJ1-2, with D hard to call. Trimming shortened V by 3 bases and J by 2 bases, and 13 bases separated the two germline ends. The CDR3 has 15 residues. Germline assignment: CDR1 MNHNS and CDR2 SASEGT.

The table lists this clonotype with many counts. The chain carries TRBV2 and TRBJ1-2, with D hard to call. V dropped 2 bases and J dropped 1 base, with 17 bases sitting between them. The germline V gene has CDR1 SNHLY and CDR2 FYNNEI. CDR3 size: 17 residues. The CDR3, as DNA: TGTGCCAGCAGTGAACGTCTATTGGGCGATTTTAACTATGGCTACACCTTC. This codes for CASSERLLGDFNYGYTF.

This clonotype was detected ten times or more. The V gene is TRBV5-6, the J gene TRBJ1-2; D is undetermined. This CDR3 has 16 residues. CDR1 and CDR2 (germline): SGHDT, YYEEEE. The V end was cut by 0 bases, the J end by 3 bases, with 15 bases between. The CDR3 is CASSLAFSIQDYGYTF. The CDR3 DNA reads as TGTGCCAGCAGCTTGGCCTTCAGTATCCAGGACTATGGCTACACCTTC. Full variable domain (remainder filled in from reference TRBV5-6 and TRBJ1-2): DAGVTQSPTHLIKTRGQQVTLRCSPKSGHDTVSWYQQALGQGPQFIFQYYEEEERQRGNFPDRFSGHQFPNYSSELNVNALLLGDSALYLCASSLAFSIQDYGYTFGSGTRLTVV.

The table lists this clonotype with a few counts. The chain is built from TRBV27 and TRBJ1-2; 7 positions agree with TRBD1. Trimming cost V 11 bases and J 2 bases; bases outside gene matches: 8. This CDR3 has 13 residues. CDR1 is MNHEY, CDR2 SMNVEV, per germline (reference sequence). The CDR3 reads CALKGAGNYGYTF. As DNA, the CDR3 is TGTGCCCTCAAGGGGGCGGGGAACTATGGCTACACCTTC.

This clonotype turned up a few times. The CDR3 reads CSATLDRGWGYTF. CDR3 nucleotides: TGCAGTGCTACCCTGGACAGGGGGTGGGGCTACACCTTC. J is TRBJ1-2 and V is TRBV20-1; 10 nucleotides match TRBD1. V shed 4 bases, J shed 8 bases, and the junction held 7 bases outside the gene matches. CDR1 and CDR2 (germline): DFQATT, SNEGSKA (reference sequence). The CDR3 has 13 amino acids.

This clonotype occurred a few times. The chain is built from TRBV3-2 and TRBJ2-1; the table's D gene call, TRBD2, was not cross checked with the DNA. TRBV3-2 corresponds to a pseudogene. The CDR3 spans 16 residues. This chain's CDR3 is CASSHTGTSGGNEQFF. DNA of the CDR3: TGTGCCAGCAGCCATACCGGGACTAGTGGGGGCAATGAGCAGTTCTTC.

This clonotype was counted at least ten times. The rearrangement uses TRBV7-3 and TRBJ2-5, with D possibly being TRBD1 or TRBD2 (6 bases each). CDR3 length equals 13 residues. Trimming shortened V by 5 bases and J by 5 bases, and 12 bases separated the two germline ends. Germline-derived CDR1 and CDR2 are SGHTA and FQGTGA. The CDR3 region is CASSRGVRETQYF. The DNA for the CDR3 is TGTGCCAGCAGCAGGGGGGTTCGGGAGACCCAGTACTTC.

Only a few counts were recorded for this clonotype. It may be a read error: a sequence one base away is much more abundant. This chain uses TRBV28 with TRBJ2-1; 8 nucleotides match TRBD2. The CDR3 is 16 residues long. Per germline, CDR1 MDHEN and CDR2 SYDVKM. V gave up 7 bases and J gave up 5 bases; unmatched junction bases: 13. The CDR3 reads CASNPAGTRTHNEQFF. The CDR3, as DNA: TGTGCCAGCAATCCAGCCGGGACTAGGACGCACAATGAGCAGTTCTTC.

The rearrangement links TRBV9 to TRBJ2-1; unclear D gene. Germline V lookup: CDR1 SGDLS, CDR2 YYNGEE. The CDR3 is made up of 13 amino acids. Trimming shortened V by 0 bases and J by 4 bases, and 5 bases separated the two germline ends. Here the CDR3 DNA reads TGTGCCAGCAGCGTAGCTCTATACAATGAGCAGTTCTTC. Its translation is CASSVALYNEQFF.

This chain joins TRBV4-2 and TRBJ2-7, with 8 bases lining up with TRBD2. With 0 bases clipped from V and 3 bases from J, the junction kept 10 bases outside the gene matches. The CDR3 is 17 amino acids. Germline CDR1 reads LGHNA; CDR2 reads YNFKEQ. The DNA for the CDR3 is TGTGCCAGCAGCCAAGATTCATCCCCGGCGGGAGGCTACGAGCAGTACTTC. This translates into CASSQDSSPAGGYEQYF.

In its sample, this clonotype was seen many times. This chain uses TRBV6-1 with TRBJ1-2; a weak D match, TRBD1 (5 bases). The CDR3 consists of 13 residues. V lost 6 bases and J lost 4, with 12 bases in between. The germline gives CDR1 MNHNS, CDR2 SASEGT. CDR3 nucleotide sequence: TGTGCCAGCAGGAGCGACAGAAGCTATGGCTACACCTTC. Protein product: CASRSDRSYGYTF.

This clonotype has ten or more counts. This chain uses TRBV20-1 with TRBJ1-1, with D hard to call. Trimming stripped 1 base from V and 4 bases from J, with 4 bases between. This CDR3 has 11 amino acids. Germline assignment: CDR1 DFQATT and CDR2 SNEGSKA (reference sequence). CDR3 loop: CSARVITEAFF. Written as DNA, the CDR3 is TGCAGTGCTAGAGTTATCACTGAAGCTTTCTTT.

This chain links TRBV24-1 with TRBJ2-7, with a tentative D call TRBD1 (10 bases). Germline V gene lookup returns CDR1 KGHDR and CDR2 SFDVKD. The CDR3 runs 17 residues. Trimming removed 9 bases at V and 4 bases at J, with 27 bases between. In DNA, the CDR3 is TGTGCCACCTCCGGGACAGGGGACAGCGGGGGGCCGTACGAGCAGTACTTC. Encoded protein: CATSGTGDSGGPYEQYF.

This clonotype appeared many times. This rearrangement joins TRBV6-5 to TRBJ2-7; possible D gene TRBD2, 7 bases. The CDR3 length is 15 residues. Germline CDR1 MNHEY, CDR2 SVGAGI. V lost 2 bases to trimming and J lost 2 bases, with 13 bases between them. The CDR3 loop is CASSYTGGQTYEQYF. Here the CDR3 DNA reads TGTGCCAGCAGTTACACGGGGGGCCAAACCTACGAGCAGTACTTC.